Shown below are 16 T cell receptor beta chains from a single sample sequenced in a study of cytomegalovirus exposure and HLA in healthy donors (dated by TCRdb to about 2017). Library preparation was by the immunoSEQ multiplex PCR assay. The multiplex PCR relied on a mix of 60 forward primers for TCR Vbeta segments and 13 reverse primers for TCR Jbeta segments. TCRdb retrieved this table from immuneACCESS and kept in-frame rearrangements only. Not all clones are present; in checked studies, unresolved V genes account for under half, and no reason is known for the remainder. Counted in this sample were some 190,000 clones; over 60% of them appeared once. The top ten clones comprise approximately 1% of the sample. The source material was PBMCs. These receptors were obtained from a woman between 40 and 55 years old in good health and CMV-seronegative.

The chain employs TRBV7-3 and TRBJ2-7; no clear D. The CDR3 contains 13 residues. Germline CDR1 reads SGHTA; CDR2 reads FQGTGA. V shed 5 bases and J shed 3 bases, with 11 bases lying between them. DNA for the CDR3: TGTGCCAGCAGCCTGACACCGGACTACGAGCAGTACGTC. It translates to CASSLTPDYEQYV.

The rearrangement joins TRBV29-1 to TRBJ1-2; TRBD1 matches at 8 bases. Germline V lookup: CDR1 SQVTM, CDR2 ANQGSEA. There are 15 residues in the CDR3. V gave up 3 bases and J gave up 3 bases; unmatched junction bases: 9. The chain's CDR3 is CSVDKLDRGYYGYTF. The CDR3 DNA is TGCAGCGTTGATAAGTTAGACAGGGGTTACTATGGCTACACCTTC.

Here the CDR3 reads CASSLGGAGGYNEQYV. The DNA for the CDR3 is TGCGCCAGCAGCCTTGGGGGAGCGGGAGGGTACAACGAGCAGTACGTC. The chain employs TRBV5-1 and TRBJ2-7, with TRBD2 matching 10 bases. The germline CDR1 and CDR2 sequences are SGHRS and YFSETQ. V dropped 4 bases and J dropped 5; count of bases not matched to a gene: 12. The CDR3 is 16 amino acids.

V is TRBV5-4 and J is TRBJ2-4; no reliable D call. Germline V gives CDR1 SGHNT, CDR2 YYREEE (reference sequence). This CDR3 contains 14 residues. V was shortened by 4 bases and J by 0 bases, with 8 bases between the two germline ends. The CDR3 protein is CASSALEAKNIQYF. DNA for the CDR3: TGTGCCAGCAGCGCCTTAGAAGCCAAAAACATTCAGTACTTC.

The sample holds a few counts of this clone. The chain links TRBV2 to TRBJ2-7; D perhaps matches TRBD1 (6 bases). This CDR3 spans 15 amino acids. Between the trimmed V and J ends, which lost 4 bases and 2 bases, there was a span of 15 bases. Germline CDR1 and CDR2: SNHLY and FYNNEI. The CDR3: CASSATGKGAYEQYV. The CDR3 DNA reads as TGTGCCAGCAGTGCTACAGGGAAGGGCGCCTACGAGCAGTACGTC.

This clone has just one count. The gene calls are TRBV7-3 and TRBJ2-2, with a tentative D call TRBD2 (5 bases). V was pared by 3 bases and J by 3 bases, with 11 bases between. Per germline, CDR1 SGHTA and CDR2 FQGTGA. The CDR3 sequence is 15 residues long. The CDR3 region is CASSLFEGYTGELFF. The DNA of the CDR3 is TGTGCCAGCAGCTTGTTCGAGGGTTACACCGGGGAGCTGTTTTTT.

The chain is built from TRBV5-1 and TRBJ2-3, with 9 bases identical to TRBD2. The germline gives CDR1 SGHRS, CDR2 YFSETQ. The CDR3 loop spans 18 amino acids. Trimming at V came to 0 bases and at J to 0 bases, leaving 8 bases not matched to a gene. The chain's CDR3 is CASSLVGSGRTSTDTQYF. DNA of the CDR3: TGCGCCAGCAGCTTGGTTGGTAGCGGGAGAACTAGCACAGATACGCAGTATTTT.

CDR3 DNA: TGTGCCAGCAGACCTGAGGGTGAGACCCAGTACTTC. Translated: CASRPEGETQYF. The chain uses TRBV6-5 and TRBJ2-5, with a tentative D call TRBD2 (5 bases). V lost 6 bases and J lost 5, with 10 bases in between. This CDR3 spans 12 amino acids. Germline CDR1 is MNHEY and CDR2 is SVGAGI.

The V and J genes are TRBV15 and TRBJ1-2; D is ambiguous. V was clipped by 5 bases and J by 1 base, with 14 bases between them. This CDR3 is 15 amino acids long. CDR1 is LNHNV and CDR2 is YYDKDF in the germline V gene (reference sequence). CDR3: CATSPDGGLNYGYTF. CDR3 sequence (DNA): TGTGCCACCAGCCCGGACGGAGGACTTAACTATGGCTACACCTTC.

This clone is a singleton in its sample. The chain is built from TRBV7-6 and TRBJ2-1, with TRBD2 matching 10 bases. CDR3 length equals 15 residues. Germline CDR1 reads SGHVS; CDR2 reads FNYEAQ. J gave up 6 bases and V 1 base, and 3 bases lay outside the gene matches. CDR3 bases: TGTGCCAGCAGCTTAGGCCTAGCGGGAGTCAATGAGCAGTTCTTC. This translates into CASSLGLAGVNEQFF.

The chain recombines TRBV7-2 with TRBJ2-1, with 10 bases that match TRBD2. This CDR3 has 15 amino acids. Germline CDR1 SGHTA, CDR2 FQGNSA. The V and J ends lost 6 bases and 6 bases, in that order; junction bases with no gene match: 8. For the CDR3, the DNA is TGTGCCAGCAGTCGCACTAGCGGGGACCCCAATGAGCAGTTCTTC. Translation: CASSRTSGDPNEQFF.

This clone appeared a few times. The rearrangement joins TRBV14 to TRBJ2-1, with D perhaps matching TRBD2 (6 bases). Germline values: CDR1 SGHDN, CDR2 FVKESK. Trimming shortened V by 1 base and J by 10 bases, and 17 bases separated the two germline ends. The CDR3 is made up of 15 amino acids. The CDR3: CASSQGLEAFREQFF. The CDR3 region has the DNA TGTGCCAGCAGCCAAGGACTAGAGGCATTCAGGGAGCAGTTCTTC. The variable domain in full, completed from reference TRBV14 and TRBJ2-1, reads EAGVTQFPSHSVIEKGQTVTLRCDPISGHDNLYWYRRVMGKEIKFLLHFVKESKQDESGMPNNRFLAERTGGTYSTLKVQPAELEDSGVYFCASSQGLEAFREQFFGPGTRLTVL.

The chain uses TRBV12-5 and TRBJ2-7; 7 bases match TRBD2. V gave up 5 bases and J gave up 5 bases; unmatched junction bases: 9. Germline CDR1 reads LGHNT; CDR2 reads FRNRAP. The CDR3 has 14 amino acids. This chain's CDR3 is CASGPPGRGDEQYF. Written as DNA, the CDR3 is TGTGCTAGTGGTCCACCCGGACGGGGGGACGAGCAGTACTTC.

The genes are TRBV30 and TRBJ2-3, with D maybe TRBD2 (5 bases). Germline CDR1 reads GTSNPN; CDR2 reads SVGIG (reference sequence). Trimming took off 0 bases at V and 8 bases at J, with 15 bases between the two ends. This CDR3 is 14 amino acids long. CDR3 residues: CAWSVRSLGGTQYF. CDR3 DNA sequence: TGTGCCTGGAGTGTACGATCCCTCGGAGGTACGCAGTATTTT. The variable domain in full, with the rest retrieved from reference TRBV30 and TRBJ2-3, is SQTIHQWPATLVQPVGSPLSLECTVEGTSNPNLYWYRQAAGRGLQLLFYSVGIGQISSEVPQNLSASRPQDRQFILSSKKLLLSDSGFYLCAWSVRSLGGTQYFGPGTRLTVL.

Written as DNA, the CDR3 is TGTGCCAGCAGCTTGGAAGCCGAGCAGTACTTC. This encodes CASSLEAEQYF. The chain links TRBV5-6 to TRBJ2-7; D is undetermined. Per the germline V gene, CDR1 is SGHDT and CDR2 is YYEEEE. V was shortened by 0 bases and J by 6 bases, with 4 bases between the two germline ends. The CDR3 sequence is 11 residues long.

This chain links TRBV18 with TRBJ2-2; tentative D call: TRBD1 (5 bases). The CDR3 length is 15 residues. CDR1 is KGHSH and CDR2 is LQKENI in the germline V gene. V lost 3 bases and J lost 2, with 10 bases in between. This chain's CDR3 is CASSPARGNTGELFF. CDR3 nucleotide sequence: TGTGCCAGCTCACCTGCAAGGGGAAACACCGGGGAGCTGTTTTTT.